Listed below are T cell receptor beta chains from one sample, sequenced in a study of CD8+ T cells in alopecia areata. TCRdb's copy holds only in-frame clones and misses some; the assay was immunoSEQ multiplex PCR. Of roughly 200,000 clones listed, 35% to 45% are singletons. The specimen was CD4+ T cells sorted from blood, collected at approximately week 30, from a patient treated with tofacitinib. These receptors were obtained from a human donor with alopecia areata. Each CDR3 is given with its conserved first and last residue. D genes are given only for firm matches. Clone size appears in some rows only: once, few, many, or a class for an expanded clone.

once	TRBD1	TRBV2	TRBJ2-7	TGTGCCAGCAGAAGGACAGGGGCCTACGAGCAGTACTTC	CASRRTGAYEQYF
NA	NA	TRBV2	TRBJ1-2	TGTGCCAGCAGTGCGTCGGGATCCTATGGCTACACCTTC	CASSASGSYGYTF
NA	NA	TRBV13	TRBJ2-1	TGTGCCAGCAGCTTCAGCCCTCCAGGCTCCTACAATGAGCAGTTCTTC	CASSFSPPGSYNEQFF
few	TRBD1	TRBV2	TRBJ2-7	TGTGCCAGCAGTCCTTACCGGGACAGGGTGAGATACGAGCAGTACTTC	CASSPYRDRVRYEQYF
NA	NA	TRBV30	TRBJ2-2	TGTGCCTGGAGTAGGGAGATCGGGGAGCTGTTTTTT	CAWSREIGELFF
many	NA	TRBV12-5	TRBJ2-3	TGTGCTAGTGGTCCCCCAGAGGCCATCGCAGATACGCAGTATTTT	CASGPPEAIADTQYF
NA	NA	TRBV29-1	TRBJ2-7	TGCAGCGTGGTTGGGCGTGGGGTCGCCTACGAGCAGTACTTC	CSVVGRGVAYEQYF
NA	NA	TRBV18	TRBJ2-7	TGTGCCAGCTCAGCGGGCACCGTTGCCGAGCAGTACTTC	CASSAGTVAEQYF
NA	NA	TRBV29-1	TRBJ1-5	TGCAGCGTTATTTCAGGGAATCAGCCCCAGCATTTT	CSVISGNQPQHF
few	TRBD1	TRBV5-1	TRBJ1-1	TGCGCCAGCAGCCGGGACAGACTAACGGACACTGAAGCTTTCTTT	CASSRDRLTDTEAFF
few	NA	TRBV30	TRBJ1-5	TGTGCCTGGAGTGGTCAAAGGGGGGCGGGTCAGCCCCAGCATTTT	CAWSGQRGAGQPQHF
few	TRBD1	TRBV29-1	TRBJ1-5	TGCAGCGTTCAGGGGACAGAAAATCAGCCCCAGCATTTT	CSVQGTENQPQHF
few	TRBD1	TRBV30	TRBJ1-2	TGTGCCTGGACCGTTCCCGACAGGGTAGGCGGCTACACCTTC	CAWTVPDRVGGYTF
NA	NA	TRBV9	TRBJ2-5	TGTGCCAGCAGCGCCCACACGTACCAAGAGACCCAGTACTTC	CASSAHTYQETQYF
NA	NA	TRBV5-1	TRBJ2-7	TGCGCCAGCAGCTTCGACGGGAGTGTCTACGAGCAGTACTTC	CASSFDGSVYEQYF
NA	NA	TRBV11-2	TRBJ2-1	TGTGCCAGCAGCTTAGATTGGGGAGGCCAGGGGAAAAGAAATGAGCAGTTCTTC	CASSLDWGGQGKRNEQFF
few	TRBD1	TRBV29-1	TRBJ2-3	TGCAGCGTTGATTCGGACAGGGTGCAGTATTTT	CSVDSDRVQYF
few	NA	TRBV23-1	TRBJ2-7	TGCGCCAGCAGTCAGACAACCGCCTACGAGCAGTACTTC	CASSQTTAYEQYF
NA	NA	TRBV4-1	TRBJ2-3	TGCGCCAGCAGCCAAGATAGGACCACAGATACGCAGTATTTT	CASSQDRTTDTQYF
few	NA	TRBV2	TRBJ1-2	TGTGCCAGCAGTGAACTTGGCAGGGTGGGATATGGCTACACCTTC	CASSELGRVGYGYTF